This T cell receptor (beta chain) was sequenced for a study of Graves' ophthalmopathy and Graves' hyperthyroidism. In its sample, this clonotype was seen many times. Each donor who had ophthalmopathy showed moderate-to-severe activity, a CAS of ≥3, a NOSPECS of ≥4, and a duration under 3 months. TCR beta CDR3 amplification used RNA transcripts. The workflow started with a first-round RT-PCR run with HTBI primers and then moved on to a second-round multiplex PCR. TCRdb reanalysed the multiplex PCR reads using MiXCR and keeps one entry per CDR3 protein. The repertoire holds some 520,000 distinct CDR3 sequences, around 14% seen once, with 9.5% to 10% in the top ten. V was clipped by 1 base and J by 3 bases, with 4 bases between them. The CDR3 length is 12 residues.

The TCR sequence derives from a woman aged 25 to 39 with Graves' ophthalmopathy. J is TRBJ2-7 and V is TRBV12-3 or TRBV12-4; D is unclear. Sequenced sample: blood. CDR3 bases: TGTGCCAGCAGTTTAGAGCACTACGAGCAGTACTTC. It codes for CASSLEHYEQYF.